Below are 21 T cell receptor beta chains sequenced from a single sample in a study of T cells after posttransplantation cyclophosphamide (dated by TCRdb to between 2015 and 2016). Libraries came from the immunoSEQ multiplex PCR assay. TCRdb obtained this table from immuneACCESS and retained in-frame rearrangements with V and J assigned. These tables miss some clones; where compared with another copy, unresolved V genes account for less than half of the shortfall, and the remainder is unexplained. This sample gives some 37,000 clones in total; 78% of them show up just once. The ten largest clones take up roughly 8.1% of the sample. Reading the label with the study, this specimen's treatment or condition is: high-dose cyclophosphamide on days +3 and +4 as single-agent GVHD prophylaxis. Patients in the PTCy group got busulfan and fludarabine conditioning, a marrow graft from a related or unrelated donor, and cyclophosphamide on days +3 and +4.

The sequenced sample was CD4+ T cells sorted from blood, obtained approximately 1,900 days after a stem cell transplant with posttransplant cyclophosphamide. The receptors come from a female patient between 40 and 50 years old who received an allogeneic stem cell transplant from a related donor, was CMV-positive, and had no GVHD. Some T cells may have been brought in with the graft after a transplant.

The chain recombines TRBV5-1 with TRBJ2-2, with 14 bases lining up with TRBD2. This CDR3 spans 18 amino acids. Per the germline V gene, CDR1 is SGHRS and CDR2 is YFSETQ. J lost 0 bases, V lost 3 bases, and 4 bases had no gene match. CDR3 sequence reads: CASSSGLAGVPNTGELFF. The CDR3 nucleotides read TGCGCCAGCAGCTCGGGACTAGCGGGGGTCCCGAACACCGGGGAGCTGTTTTTT.

The J gene is TRBJ2-1, the V gene TRBV15, with a possible D match to TRBD2 (5 bases). Germline V CDR1 and CDR2: LNHNV, YYDKDF (reference sequence). The CDR3 spans 15 residues. V lost 0 bases, J lost 12 bases, and 18 bases lay in between. The CDR3 region is CATSRDFMAGPTQFF. The CDR3 region has the DNA TGTGCCACCAGCAGAGATTTCATGGCGGGCCCCACGCAGTTCTTC.

V and J are TRBV6-6 and TRBJ1-5, with a weak D call TRBD1 (5 bases). The V end lost 7 bases, the J end lost 7 bases, and 17 bases lay between the germline ends. Per germline, CDR1 MNHNY and CDR2 SVGAGI (reference sequence). The CDR3 covers 14 residues. CDR3 protein: CASMATSRGQPQHF. The CDR3 coding sequence is TGTGCCAGCATGGCGACCTCCCGGGGGCAGCCCCAGCATTTT.

This chain joins TRBV5-4 and TRBJ2-7, with 7 positions matching TRBD1. The CDR3 spans 14 residues. In germline, CDR1 is SGHNT, CDR2 YYREEE (reference sequence). Trimming cost V 4 bases and J 2 bases; bases outside gene matches: 6. CDR3 nucleotide sequence: TGTGCCAGCAGCCTAGGGGGCATCCCCTACGAGCAGTACTTC. Its protein product is CASSLGGIPYEQYF.

The genes are TRBV25-1 and TRBJ2-1; the match to TRBD1 covers 8 bases. Germline CDR1 and CDR2: MGHDK and SYGVNS. J gave up 3 bases and V 6 bases, and 7 bases lay outside the gene matches. The length of the CDR3 is 15 residues. The CDR3, as DNA: TGTGCCAGCAGCCGACAGGGGATCGGCTACAATGAGCAGTTCTTC. It specifies CASSRQGIGYNEQFF. Together with reference TRBV25-1 and TRBJ2-1, the CDR3 gives the full variable domain: EADIYQTPRYLVIGTGKKITLECSQTMGHDKMYWYQQDPGMELHLIHYSYGVNSTEKGDLSSESTVSRIRTEHFPLTLESARPSHTSQYLCASSRQGIGYNEQFFGPGTRLTVL.

The table lists this clone with a few counts. This rearrangement joins TRBV7-8 to TRBJ1-1; perhaps TRBD1 as D (5 bases). CDR3 size: 16 residues. V dropped 1 base and J dropped 5 bases, with 17 bases sitting between them. Germline CDR1 SGHVS, CDR2 FQNEAQ. The CDR3: CASSLGSRRVGTEAFF. The DNA for the CDR3 is TGTGCCAGCAGCTTAGGATCCCGCAGGGTTGGGACTGAAGCTTTCTTT. Supplemented by reference TRBV7-8 and TRBJ1-1, the full variable domain reads GAGVSQSPRYKVAKRGQDVALRCDPISGHVSLFWYQQALGQGPEFLTYFQNEAQLDKSGLPSDRFFAERPEGSVSTLKIQRTQQEDSAVYLCASSLGSRRVGTEAFFGQGTRLTVV.

This clone was observed a few times. The V call is TRBV13, the J call TRBJ2-5; TRBD2 agrees at 9 bases. The CDR3 has 16 amino acids. Germline V gene lookup returns CDR1 PRHDT and CDR2 FYEKMQ (reference sequence). V trimming: 5 bases; J trimming: 0 bases; junction bases outside the gene matches: 7. The CDR3 nucleotides read TGTGCCAGCAGCCCCACGGAGCGGGGGGACCAAGAGACCCAGTACTTC. Translated: CASSPTERGDQETQYF. The variable domain in full, completed from reference TRBV13 and TRBJ2-5, reads AAGVIQSPRHLIKEKRETATLKCYPIPRHDTVYWYQQGPGQDPQFLISFYEKMQSDKGSIPDRFSAQQFSDYHSELNMSSLELGDSALYFCASSPTERGDQETQYFGPGTRLLVL.

This clone was recorded once. The J gene is TRBJ1-2, the V gene TRBV19; TRBD1 agrees at 8 bases. V was pared by 7 bases and J by 4 bases, with 14 bases of the junction left unmatched. The V gene's germline CDR1 is LNHDA and CDR2 SQIVND (reference sequence). The length of the CDR3 is 16 residues. The CDR3 DNA follows: TGTGCCAGTACTGTCCGCGACAGGGGAATCGGCTATGGCTACACCTTC. This sequence encodes CASTVRDRGIGYGYTF.

The rearrangement links TRBV27 to TRBJ2-3, with D perhaps TRBD1 (6 bases). Trimming shortened V by 2 bases and J by 5 bases, and 14 bases separated the two germline ends. CDR1 MNHEY and CDR2 SMNVEV come from the germline V gene (reference sequence). The CDR3 covers 15 residues. CDR3 sequence (DNA): TGTGCCAGCAGTTTAGAGATGACAGGAGAAGATACGCAGTATTTT. Protein: CASSLEMTGEDTQYF.

This chain connects TRBV6-5 to TRBJ2-1; 10 positions agree with TRBD2. The J segment lost 5 bases and the V segment lost 6 bases, leaving 7 bases of the junction unmatched. Looked up from germline, CDR1 is MNHEY and CDR2 is SVGAGI. The CDR3 loop spans 15 amino acids. In DNA form, the CDR3 reads TGTGCCAGCAGGAAAGCGGGGGGGTCTAACAATGAGCAGTTCTTC. The encoded protein is CASRKAGGSNNEQFF.

This chain uses TRBV7-3 with TRBJ2-1; D unclear. V dropped 5 bases and J dropped 0 bases, with 14 bases sitting between them. The CDR3 spans 16 residues. Per germline, CDR1 SGHTA and CDR2 FQGTGA. The CDR3 is CASSPLPQSSYNEQFF. CDR3 DNA sequence: TGTGCCAGCAGCCCACTACCCCAAAGCTCCTACAATGAGCAGTTCTTC.

This clone was detected only a few times. This chain links TRBV6-1 with TRBJ2-3, with 11 bases identical to TRBD2. V lost 4 bases to trimming and J lost 3 bases; unmatched junction nucleotides: 6. Per germline, CDR1 MNHNS and CDR2 SASEGT. The CDR3 sequence is 16 residues long. The DNA for the CDR3 is TGTGCCAGCAGTGTCGTAGCGGGGGGGCGAACAGATACGCAGTATTTT. Amino acids: CASSVVAGGRTDTQYF.

The CDR3 loop reads CASSLVAGAQETQYF. DNA for the CDR3: TGTGCCAGCAGCTTAGTAGCGGGAGCGCAAGAGACCCAGTACTTC. This chain uses TRBV5-4 with TRBJ2-5; the match to TRBD2 covers 9 bases. This CDR3 region has 15 residues. The germline CDR1 and CDR2 sequences are SGHNT and YYREEE (reference sequence). Germline trimming cut 2 bases from V and 2 bases from J; bases unmatched to any gene: 4.

The chain couples TRBV10-3 to TRBJ2-1; 12 nucleotides align to TRBD2. J gave up 5 bases and V 6 bases, and 2 bases lay outside the gene matches. The germline CDR1 and CDR2 sequences are ENHRY and SYGVKD. The CDR3 consists of 14 residues. The CDR3 nucleotides read TGTGCCATCAGCCGACTAGCGGGGGACAATGAGCAGTTCTTC. Translated, it gives CAISRLAGDNEQFF.

This clone has only one observation. V gene TRBV28 combines with J gene TRBJ2-7; 9 nucleotides agree with TRBD1. The trim removed 6 bases at V and 2 bases at J, leaving 8 bases unmatched. CDR3 length: 15 residues. Germline V lookup: CDR1 MDHEN, CDR2 SYDVKM. This CDR3 is CASSPWGQGPYEQYF. CDR3 nucleotide sequence: TGTGCCAGCAGCCCCTGGGGACAGGGACCCTACGAGCAGTACTTC.

This chain connects TRBV7-9 to TRBJ1-3, with TRBD1 matching over 7 bases. V was clipped by 5 bases and J by 4 bases; unmatched bases: 11. The germline V gene encodes CDR1 SEHNR and CDR2 FQNEAQ (reference sequence). There are 16 residues in the CDR3. The CDR3 is CASSLSRRDSGNTIYF. CDR3 coding DNA: TGTGCCAGCAGCCTCTCACGTCGGGACAGCGGAAACACCATATATTTT. Supplemented by reference TRBV7-9 and TRBJ1-3, the full variable domain reads DTGVSQNPRHKITKRGQNVTFRCDPISEHNRLYWYRQTLGQGPEFLTYFQNEAQLEKSRLLSDRFSAERPKGSFSTLEIQRTEQGDSAMYLCASSLSRRDSGNTIYFGEGSWLTVV.

The V call is TRBV4-3, the J call TRBJ2-4; 9 bases are shared with TRBD2. Germline V lookup: CDR1 LGHNA, CDR2 YSLEER. This CDR3 is built from 16 residues. The J segment lost 5 bases and the V segment lost 0 bases, leaving 5 bases of the junction unmatched. This CDR3 reads CASSQDRAGGQNIQYF. In nucleotides, the CDR3 is TGCGCCAGCAGCCAAGATCGCGCGGGGGGGCAAAACATTCAGTACTTC.

The chain has TRBV29-1 and TRBJ2-1; 11 positions agree with TRBD1. Germline lookup yields CDR1 SQVTM and CDR2 ANQGSEA. Trimming took 6 bases from V and 3 from J; bases not matched to a gene: 4. The CDR3 runs 14 residues. The DNA for the CDR3 is TGCAGCGTGTCGGGACAGGGGGTCTACAATGAGCAGTTCTTC. Residues: CSVSGQGVYNEQFF.

The chain is built from TRBV29-1 and TRBJ2-7; the D gene is possibly TRBD1 (5 bases). CDR3 length: 15 amino acids. Germline assignment: CDR1 SQVTM and CDR2 ANQGSEA. V gave up 0 bases and J gave up 2 bases, with 14 bases separating them. The CDR3 spells CSVEDGLWGTYEQYF. The CDR3 nucleotides read TGCAGCGTTGAAGACGGTTTATGGGGCACCTACGAGCAGTACTTC.

V is TRBV2 and J is TRBJ1-4; D might be TRBD1 (6 bases). The CDR3 covers 15 residues. Germline V gene lookup returns CDR1 SNHLY and CDR2 FYNNEI. The V end was cut by 8 bases, the J end by 0 bases, with 13 bases between. The CDR3 protein is CASARDTATNEKLFF. The CDR3 coding sequence is TGTGCCAGCGCACGGGACACCGCAACTAATGAAAAACTGTTTTTT. Using reference TRBV2 and TRBJ1-4 for the parts outside the CDR3, the full variable domain is EPEVTQTPSHQVTQMGQEVILRCVPISNHLYFYWYRQILGQKVEFLVSFYNNEISEKSEIFDDQFSVERPDGSNFTLKIRSTKLEDSAMYFCASARDTATNEKLFFGSGTQLSVL.

The rearrangement links TRBV7-8 to TRBJ1-5; TRBD1 matches at 8 bases. This CDR3 comprises 16 residues. CDR1 is SGHVS, CDR2 FQNEAQ, per germline. J was trimmed by 1 base and V by 2 bases; bases with no gene match: 4. This CDR3 reads CASSLFRDRSNQPQHF. Here the CDR3 DNA reads TGTGCCAGCAGCTTATTCAGGGACAGGAGCAATCAGCCCCAGCATTTT.